This passage covers 21 T cell receptor beta chains from one sample sequenced in a study of cytomegalovirus exposure and HLA in healthy donors. PCR used 60 Vbeta primers and 13 Jbeta primers. Clones were sequenced by immunoSEQ multiplex PCR, and TCRdb holds only the in-frame ones, with some missing. The sample includes 150,000 to 200,000 clones, 65% to 80% of them seen just once. Material: PBMCs. The receptor set was obtained from a male donor in good health and CMV-seronegative.

This sequence joins TRBV5-1 and TRBJ2-7; D gene ambiguous. CDR3 length: 15 amino acids. V lost 4 bases to trimming and J lost 1 base, with 15 bases between them. Per the germline V gene, CDR1 is SGHRS and CDR2 is YFSETQ. In nucleotides, the CDR3 is TGCGCCAGCAGCCCGGCGCTGGGCGTTTCCTACGAGCAGTACTTC. This encodes CASSPALGVSYEQYF.

The chain employs TRBV2 and TRBJ1-6; D perhaps matches TRBD1 (5 bases). The CDR3 loop spans 14 amino acids. Germline V gene lookup returns CDR1 SNHLY and CDR2 FYNNEI. The V and J ends lost 3 bases and 8 bases respectively, with 11 bases between them. The chain's CDR3 is CASSEVIRDSPLHF. The CDR3 DNA sequence: TGTGCCAGCAGTGAGGTCATCAGGGATTCACCCCTCCACTTT.

The chain joins TRBV7-9 to TRBJ2-1, with 14 bases matching TRBD2. With 7 bases clipped from V and 3 bases from J, the junction kept 11 bases outside the gene matches. The CDR3 loop spans 18 amino acids. Germline CDR1 and CDR2: SEHNR and FQNEAQ (reference sequence). The CDR3 bases are TGTGCCAGCACCCCGGGGCAGGGGACTAGCGGGAGCTACAATGAGCAGTTCTTC. It codes for CASTPGQGTSGSYNEQFF.

The chain has TRBV5-1 and TRBJ2-3, with D unclear. This CDR3 spans 14 amino acids. Trimming removed 1 base from V and 3 bases from J, with 9 bases in between. Germline values: CDR1 SGHRS, CDR2 YFSETQ. The CDR3 sequence is CASSLITGTDTQYF. DNA for the CDR3: TGCGCCAGCAGCTTGATTACCGGGACAGATACGCAGTATTTT.

V usage is TRBV7-3 and J usage is TRBJ2-1; D remains ambiguous. CDR1 and CDR2 (germline): SGHTA, FQGTGA. The CDR3 sequence is 16 residues long. The ends were cut back, 0 bases at V and 6 bases at J, with 15 bases in the middle. CDR3 region: CASSLTLSPPGNEQFF. DNA for the CDR3: TGTGCCAGCAGCTTAACACTTTCCCCTCCGGGCAATGAGCAGTTCTTC. Full variable domain (outside the CDR3, taken from reference TRBV7-3 and TRBJ2-1): GAGVSQTPSNKVTEKGKYVELRCDPISGHTALYWYRQSLGQGPEFLIYFQGTGAADDSGLPNDRFFAVRPEGSVSTLKIQRTERGDSAVYLCASSLTLSPPGNEQFFGPGTRLTVL.

This sequence joins TRBV9 and TRBJ1-5, with D possibly TRBD1 on 6 matching bases. Germline V gives CDR1 SGDLS, CDR2 YYNGEE. V was pared by 0 bases and J by 4 bases, with 11 bases between. The CDR3 runs 15 residues. CDR3 protein: CASSVEGRGNQPQHF. The DNA for the CDR3 is TGTGCCAGCAGCGTAGAGGGGAGGGGGAATCAGCCCCAGCATTTT.

The chain recombines TRBV2 with TRBJ2-1, with 10 bases that match TRBD2. The CDR3 runs to 15 residues. V lost 5 bases and J lost 12; bases outside the gene matches: 13. The germline V gene has CDR1 SNHLY and CDR2 FYNNEI. CDR3 amino acids: CASSTLAGVPQGQFF. CDR3 nucleotides: TGTGCCAGCAGTACCCTAGCGGGGGTCCCCCAGGGGCAGTTCTTC.

V is TRBV5-1 and J is TRBJ2-3, with TRBD2 matching 8 bases. Germline V gene data show CDR1 as SGHRS and CDR2 as YFSETQ. Trimming took 0 bases from V and 6 from J; bases not matched to a gene: 12. CDR3 length equals 17 residues. CDR3 coding DNA: TGCGCCAGCAGCTTGGGGGGGTTATCGGGAGGGCCGGATACGCAGTATTTT. Translation: CASSLGGLSGGPDTQYF.

The genes are TRBV7-9 and TRBJ1-1, with D unresolved. CDR1 is SEHNR, CDR2 FQNEAQ, per germline (reference sequence). The CDR3 extends over 12 amino acids. Trimming cost V 1 base and J 9 bases, with 9 bases left between them. In DNA form, the CDR3 reads TGTGCCAGCAGCTTAGGGGAGGGCAAAGCTTTCTTT. Protein sequence: CASSLGEGKAFF. Based on the CDR3 plus reference TRBV7-9 and TRBJ1-1, the full variable domain is DTGVSQNPRHKITKRGQNVTFRCDPISEHNRLYWYRQTLGQGPEFLTYFQNEAQLEKSRLLSDRFSAERPKGSFSTLEIQRTEQGDSAMYLCASSLGEGKAFFGQGTRLTVV.

The chain joins TRBV5-1 to TRBJ1-2, with a weak D call TRBD1 (6 bases). Germline lookup yields CDR1 SGHRS and CDR2 YFSETQ. This CDR3 region has 15 residues. Trimming took off 4 bases at V and 4 bases at J, with 17 bases between the two ends. The chain's CDR3 is CASSLLTGLGYGYTF. The CDR3 coding sequence is TGCGCCAGCAGCCTACTAACAGGGTTAGGCTATGGCTACACCTTC.

In its sample, this clone was seen once. This rearrangement joins TRBV4-1 to TRBJ2-3; 9 bases line up with TRBD2. The CDR3 has 19 amino acids. Germline CDR1 reads MGHRA; CDR2 reads YSYEKL. The ends lost 3 bases at V and 3 bases at J; junction bases unmatched: 16. The chain's CDR3 is CASSQGGGAGGPLTDTQYF. The DNA of the CDR3 is TGCGCCAGCAGCCAGGGGGGGGGTGCGGGGGGGCCGTTAACAGATACGCAGTATTTT.

This clone turned up a few times. The chain is built from TRBV7-8 and TRBJ2-1; 11 bases map to TRBD2. V lost 5 bases and J lost 6; bases outside the gene matches: 12. The CDR3 contains 17 residues. The germline CDR1 and CDR2 sequences are SGHVS and FQNEAQ. The DNA for the CDR3 is TGTGCCAGCAGCATCACTAGCGGGAGTTCTAGGATCAATGAGCAGTTCTTC. It yields the protein CASSITSGSSRINEQFF.

V usage is TRBV11-2 and J usage is TRBJ2-3; 16 bases are a match to TRBD2. The CDR3 covers 19 residues. V lost 0 bases to trimming and J lost 6 bases; unmatched junction nucleotides: 9. Looked up from germline, CDR1 is SGHAT and CDR2 is FQNNGV. The CDR3, as DNA: TGTGCCAGCAGCTTAGATTCCGGGACTAGCGGGGGGGCAGGGGATACGCAGTATTTT. It specifies CASSLDSGTSGGAGDTQYF.

The rearrangement uses TRBV10-3 and TRBJ1-2; D not resolved. Germline V gene sequence: CDR1 ENHRY, CDR2 SYGVKD. This CDR3 has 13 residues. The V end lost 5 bases, the J end lost 0 bases, and 7 bases lay between the germline ends. The CDR3 spells CAISLTTNYGYTF. The CDR3, as DNA: TGTGCCATCAGTTTGACAACTAACTATGGCTACACCTTC.

This clone was counted a few times. V gene TRBV4-3 combines with J gene TRBJ1-2, with 10 bases that match TRBD1. This CDR3 is 14 amino acids long. V lost 1 base to trimming and J lost 7 bases; unmatched junction nucleotides: 3. The germline gives CDR1 LGHNA, CDR2 YSLEER. In DNA, the CDR3 is TGCGCCAGCAGCCAAGCCGGGACAGGGGTTGGCTACACCTTC. It specifies CASSQAGTGVGYTF.

This rearrangement joins TRBV7-6 to TRBJ1-2; D not resolved. The CDR3 runs 16 residues. V lost 2 bases and J 2 bases, leaving 15 bases between the germline ends. Germline V lookup: CDR1 SGHVS, CDR2 FNYEAQ. CDR3 residues: CASSLFQRSENYGYTF. The CDR3 bases are TGTGCCAGCAGCTTATTTCAGCGCTCAGAAAACTATGGCTACACCTTC.

The rearrangement joins TRBV4-1 to TRBJ2-3; 9 nucleotides match TRBD2. This CDR3 contains 18 residues. V trimming: 0 bases; J trimming: 4 bases; junction bases outside the gene matches: 11. Germline CDR1 and CDR2: MGHRA and YSYEKL. CDR3 amino acids: CASSQESRAGGNADTQYF. The CDR3 DNA reads as TGCGCCAGCAGCCAAGAATCCCGCGCGGGAGGGAACGCAGATACGCAGTATTTT.

The genes are TRBV5-6 and TRBJ2-3; D perhaps matches TRBD2 (6 bases). V was cut by 4 bases and J by 0 bases, with 21 bases left in between. This CDR3 has 18 residues. Germline V gives CDR1 SGHDT, CDR2 YYEEEE. CDR3 region: CASSPPGGGYSSTDTQYF. The CDR3 bases are TGTGCCAGCAGCCCGCCCGGGGGAGGCTACTCTAGCACAGATACGCAGTATTTT.

V and J are TRBV7-9 and TRBJ2-5, with a weak D call TRBD2 (5 bases). This CDR3 is 12 amino acids long. With 5 bases removed from V and 11 bases from J, the gap between germline ends came to 15 bases. The germline V gene has CDR1 SEHNR and CDR2 FQNEAQ (reference sequence). The CDR3 sequence is CASSLSPREQYF. The CDR3 DNA follows: TGTGCCAGCAGCCTTTCCCCTAGGGAGCAGTACTTC.

Here the CDR3 DNA reads TGTGCCAGCAGTTTATCGTGGGGGGATTCTAATGAAAAACTGTTTTTT. Amino acids: CASSLSWGDSNEKLFF. This sequence joins TRBV27 and TRBJ1-4; TRBD1 is a possible D gene (5 bases). The CDR3 is 16 amino acids. CDR1 MNHEY and CDR2 SMNVEV come from the germline V gene (reference sequence). V was clipped by 0 bases and J by 3 bases, with 11 bases between them.

The chain joins TRBV4-1 to TRBJ1-2; a weak D match, TRBD1 (6 bases). Germline V gene lookup returns CDR1 MGHRA and CDR2 YSYEKL. The CDR3 has 15 amino acids. Trimming pared 4 bases from V and 7 bases from J, leaving 19 bases between. This CDR3 reads CASSPTGGASSGYTF. The CDR3 nucleotides read TGCGCCAGCAGCCCCACGGGGGGCGCGTCGTCTGGCTACACCTTC.